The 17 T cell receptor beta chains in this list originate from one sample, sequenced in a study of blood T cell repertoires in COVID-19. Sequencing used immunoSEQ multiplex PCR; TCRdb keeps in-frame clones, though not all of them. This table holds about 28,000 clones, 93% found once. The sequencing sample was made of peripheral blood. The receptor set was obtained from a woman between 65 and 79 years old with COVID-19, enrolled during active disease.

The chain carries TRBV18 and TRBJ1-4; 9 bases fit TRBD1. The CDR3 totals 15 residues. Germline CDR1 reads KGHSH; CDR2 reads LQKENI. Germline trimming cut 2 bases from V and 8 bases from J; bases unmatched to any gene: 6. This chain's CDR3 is CASSPSGTGQEKLFF. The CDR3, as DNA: TGTGCCAGCTCACCATCCGGGACAGGGCAAGAAAAACTGTTTTTT.

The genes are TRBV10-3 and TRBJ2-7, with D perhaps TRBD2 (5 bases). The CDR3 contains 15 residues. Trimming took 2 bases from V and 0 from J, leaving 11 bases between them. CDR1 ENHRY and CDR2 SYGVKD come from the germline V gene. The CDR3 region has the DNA TGTGCCATCAGTGAGGGACCGAGGGTCTCCTACGAGCAGTACTTC. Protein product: CAISEGPRVSYEQYF.

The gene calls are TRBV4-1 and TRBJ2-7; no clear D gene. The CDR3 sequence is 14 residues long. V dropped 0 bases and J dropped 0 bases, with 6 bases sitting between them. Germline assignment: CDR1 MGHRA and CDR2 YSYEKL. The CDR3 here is CASSQDPVSYEQYF. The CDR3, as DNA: TGCGCCAGCAGCCAAGATCCCGTCTCCTACGAGCAGTACTTC.

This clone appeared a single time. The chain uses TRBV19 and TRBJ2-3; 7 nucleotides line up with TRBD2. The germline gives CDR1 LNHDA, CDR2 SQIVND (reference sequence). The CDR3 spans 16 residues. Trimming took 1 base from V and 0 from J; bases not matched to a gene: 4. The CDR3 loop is CASSIAQRESTDTQYF. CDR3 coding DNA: TGTGCCAGTAGTATAGCCCAGCGGGAAAGCACAGATACGCAGTATTTT.

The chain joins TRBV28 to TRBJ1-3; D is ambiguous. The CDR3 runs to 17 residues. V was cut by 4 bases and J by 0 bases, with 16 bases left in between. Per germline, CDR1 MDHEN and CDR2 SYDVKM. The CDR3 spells CASSSRWRLFSGNTIYF. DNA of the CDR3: TGTGCCAGCAGTTCAAGGTGGAGACTCTTCTCTGGAAACACCATATATTTT.

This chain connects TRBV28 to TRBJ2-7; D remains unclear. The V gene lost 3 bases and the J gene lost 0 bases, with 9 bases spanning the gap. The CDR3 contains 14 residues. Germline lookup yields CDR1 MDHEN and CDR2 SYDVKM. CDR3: CASSFLLGSYEQYF. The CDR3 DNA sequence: TGTGCCAGCAGTTTTCTACTCGGCTCCTACGAGCAGTACTTC.

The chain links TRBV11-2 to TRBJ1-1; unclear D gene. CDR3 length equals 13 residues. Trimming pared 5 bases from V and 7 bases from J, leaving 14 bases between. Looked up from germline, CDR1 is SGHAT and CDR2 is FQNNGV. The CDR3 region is CASSRDSMNEAFF. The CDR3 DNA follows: TGTGCCAGCAGCCGGGATTCTATGAATGAAGCTTTCTTT.

The CDR3 DNA reads TGTGCCAGCAGTGAATCAGGCCTAGAGGGGGGCACAGATACGCAGTATTTT. This gives the protein CASSESGLEGGTDTQYF. The chain links TRBV2 to TRBJ2-3; a possible D gene is TRBD1 (6 bases). The CDR3 sequence is 17 residues long. In germline, CDR1 is SNHLY, CDR2 FYNNEI. The germline V and J ends were trimmed by 2 bases and 1 base, with 16 bases remaining between them.

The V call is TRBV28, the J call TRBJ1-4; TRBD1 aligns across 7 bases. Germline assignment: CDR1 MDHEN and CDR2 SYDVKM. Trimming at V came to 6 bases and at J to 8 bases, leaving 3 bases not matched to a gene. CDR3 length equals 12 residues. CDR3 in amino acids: CASRRGREKLFF. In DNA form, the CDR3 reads TGTGCCAGCAGGAGGGGGCGCGAAAAACTGTTTTTT. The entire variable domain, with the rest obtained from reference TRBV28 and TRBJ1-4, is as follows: DVKVTQSSRYLVKRTGEKVFLECVQDMDHENMFWYRQDPGLGLRLIYFSYDVKMKEKGDIPEGYSVSREKKERFSLILESASTNQTSMYLCASRRGREKLFFGSGTQLSVL.

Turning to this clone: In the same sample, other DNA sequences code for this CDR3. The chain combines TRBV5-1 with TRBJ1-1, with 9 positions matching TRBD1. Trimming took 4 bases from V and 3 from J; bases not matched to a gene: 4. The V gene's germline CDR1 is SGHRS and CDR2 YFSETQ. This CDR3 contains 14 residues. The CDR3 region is CASSLTGGDTEAFF. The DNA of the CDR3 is TGCGCCAGCAGCCTGACAGGGGGGGACACTGAAGCTTTCTTT.

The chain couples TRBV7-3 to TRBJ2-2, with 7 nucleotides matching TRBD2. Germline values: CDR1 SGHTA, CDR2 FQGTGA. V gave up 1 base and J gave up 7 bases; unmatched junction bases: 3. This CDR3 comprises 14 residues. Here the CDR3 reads CASSLREGSGELFF. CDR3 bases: TGTGCCAGCAGCTTAAGGGAGGGCAGCGGGGAGCTGTTTTTT. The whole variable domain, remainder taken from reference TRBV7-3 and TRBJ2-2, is GAGVSQTPSNKVTEKGKYVELRCDPISGHTALYWYRQSLGQGPEFLIYFQGTGAADDSGLPNDRFFAVRPEGSVSTLKIQRTERGDSAVYLCASSLREGSGELFFGEGSRLTVL.

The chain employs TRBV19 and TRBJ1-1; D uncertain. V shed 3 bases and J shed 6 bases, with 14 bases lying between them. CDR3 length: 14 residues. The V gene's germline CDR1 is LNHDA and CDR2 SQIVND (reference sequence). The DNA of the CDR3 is TGTGCCAGTAGTATCCCCGGACGCGGGGCTGAAGCTTTCTTT. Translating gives CASSIPGRGAEAFF.

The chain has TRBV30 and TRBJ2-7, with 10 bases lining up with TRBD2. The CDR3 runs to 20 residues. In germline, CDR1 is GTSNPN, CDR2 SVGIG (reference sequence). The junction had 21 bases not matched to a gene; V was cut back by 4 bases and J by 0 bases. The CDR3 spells CAWMPTGALAGPLSSYEQYF. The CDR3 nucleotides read TGTGCCTGGATGCCCACCGGGGCACTAGCGGGACCACTTAGCTCCTACGAGCAGTACTTC.

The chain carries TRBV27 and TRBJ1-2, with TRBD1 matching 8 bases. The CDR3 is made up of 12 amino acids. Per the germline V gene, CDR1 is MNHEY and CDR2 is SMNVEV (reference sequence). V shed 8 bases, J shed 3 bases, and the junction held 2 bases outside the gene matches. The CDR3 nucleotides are TGTGCCAGCGCAGGGGGCTACTATGGCTACACCTTC. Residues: CASAGGYYGYTF.

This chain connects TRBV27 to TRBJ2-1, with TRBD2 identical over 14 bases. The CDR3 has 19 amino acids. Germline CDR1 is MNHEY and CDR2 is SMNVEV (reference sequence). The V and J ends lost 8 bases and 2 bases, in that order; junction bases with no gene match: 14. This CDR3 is CASAKTGLAGAVTYNEQFF. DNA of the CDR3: TGTGCCAGCGCCAAGACGGGACTAGCGGGAGCCGTTACCTACAATGAGCAGTTCTTC.

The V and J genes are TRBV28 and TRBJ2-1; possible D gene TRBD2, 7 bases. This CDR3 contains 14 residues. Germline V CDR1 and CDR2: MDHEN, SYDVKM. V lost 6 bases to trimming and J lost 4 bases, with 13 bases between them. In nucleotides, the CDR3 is TGTGCCAGCAGGGGGAGGGGACAATACAATGAGCAGTTCTTC. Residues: CASRGRGQYNEQFF.

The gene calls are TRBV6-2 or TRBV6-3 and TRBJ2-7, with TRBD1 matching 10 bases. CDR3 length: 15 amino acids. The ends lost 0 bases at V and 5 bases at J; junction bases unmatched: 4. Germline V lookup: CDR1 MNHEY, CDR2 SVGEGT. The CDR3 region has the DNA TGTGCCAGCAGTTACTCTCGGGACAGGGGCGACGAGCAGTACTTC. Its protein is CASSYSRDRGDEQYF.